This T cell receptor beta chain is drawn from a study of shared clonotypes between healthy human individuals. This CDR3 spans 17 amino acids. The ends were cut back, 1 base at V and 3 bases at J, with 17 bases in the middle. Germline V gene lookup returns CDR1 SGHTA and CDR2 FQGNSA. Notes on this clone: The antigen is not known. With a much larger clone just one base away, this may be a read error.

Each subset's genomic DNA was shared equally among a number of immunoSEQ plates. Libraries were prepared by immunoSEQ multiplex PCR; TCRdb keeps only in-frame clonotypes and omits some of them. The table shows some 490,000 clones, with over 75% occurring only once. Study results and caveats: Only blood underwent sampling, and tissue repertoires likely differ.

The V and J genes are TRBV7-2 and TRBJ2-3, with D possibly being TRBD2 (6 bases). The sequence came from a middle-aged woman in good health. Some clones in this sample may be carry-over from other donors' samples. The source material was PBMCs. DNA for the CDR3: TGTGCCAGCAGCTTAGATCACGGAGCGGGTAGAACAGATACGCAGTATTTT. Translation gives CASSLDHGAGRTDTQYF.